The TCR beta chain under discussion was sequenced for a study of blood T cell repertoires in COVID-19. Germline CDR1 reads SGHAT; CDR2 reads FQNNGV. The CDR3 is 16 amino acids. The trim removed 5 bases at V and 3 bases at J, leaving 8 bases unmatched. Per the original data handling: Nucleated cell number was recorded as an estimate derived from reference gene primer amplification. Measured with immunoSEQ multiplex PCR; TCRdb has only the in-frame clones, and not every one. The V and J calls and clone size are taken from that table; D and trimming were inferred from the DNA. The sample lists roughly 110,000 clones, about 93% seen once, with approximately 1.2% in the top ten.

The gene calls are TRBV11-2 and TRBJ2-5; 11 bases are a match to TRBD2. Material: peripheral blood. This sequence was found in a woman aged 30 to 39 with acute or convalescent COVID-19. The CDR3 sequence: CASSLLAGGFEETQYF. The CDR3 DNA sequence: TGTGCCAGCAGCCTATTAGCGGGGGGGTTTGAAGAGACCCAGTACTTC. The variable domain in full, with the rest retrieved from reference TRBV11-2 and TRBJ2-5, is EAGVAQSPRYKIIEKRQSVAFWCNPISGHATLYWYQQILGQGPKLLIQFQNNGVVDDSQLPKDRFSAERLKGVDSTLKIQPAKLEDSAVYLCASSLLAGGFEETQYFGPGTRLLVL.